The 11 T cell receptor beta chains below all came from one sample that was sequenced in a study of T cells after posttransplantation cyclophosphamide. Cyclophosphamide on days +3 and +4 followed busulfan-fludarabine conditioning and a marrow graft. Assay used: immunoSEQ multiplex PCR; TCRdb lists only in-frame clones, some missing. The sample includes fewer than 2,000 clones, more than 65% of them seen just once. The source was PBMCs, collected 300 days after allogeneic stem cell transplant with posttransplant cyclophosphamide. Receptors originate from a young adult male patient who received an allogeneic stem cell transplant from a related donor, was CMV-positive, and had acute GVHD only. Some of these T cells may belong to the graft donor.

The chain uses TRBV11-3 and TRBJ2-7; 10 positions agree with TRBD2. The CDR3 runs 15 residues. V gave up 0 bases and J gave up 2 bases; unmatched junction bases: 1. CDR1 is SGHNT, CDR2 YENEEA, per germline. This CDR3 is CASSLDSGGPYEQYF. CDR3 DNA: TGTGCCAGCAGCTTAGATAGCGGGGGGCCCTACGAGCAGTACTTC.

This sequence joins TRBV5-1 and TRBJ1-1; TRBD1 aligns across 8 bases. The CDR3 sequence is 15 residues long. Germline loops: CDR1 SGHRS, CDR2 YFSETQ. Losses at the gene ends were 1 base for V and 1 base for J; bases not matched to a gene: 3. The CDR3 sequence: CASSLQGAANTEAFF. Here the CDR3 DNA reads TGCGCCAGCAGCTTGCAGGGGGCGGCGAACACTGAAGCTTTCTTT.

The genes are TRBV5-6 and TRBJ1-2; D possibly corresponds to TRBD1 (6 bases). V was clipped by 6 bases and J by 3 bases, with 12 bases between them. The CDR3 totals 13 residues. Germline CDR1 SGHDT, CDR2 YYEEEE. The CDR3 nucleotides are TGTGCCAGCATGCAACAGGGCCACTATGGCTACACCTTC. It encodes CASMQQGHYGYTF.

The V gene is TRBV5-7, the J gene TRBJ2-3; 11 bases match TRBD2. TRBV5-7 counts as an open reading frame of uncertain function. The CDR3 spans 19 residues. The V and J ends lost 0 bases and 2 bases, in that order; junction bases with no gene match: 11. DNA of the CDR3: TGTGCCAGCAGCTTGGAGACTAGCGGGGCGGGATCCTACACAGATACGCAGTATTTT. Protein: CASSLETSGAGSYTDTQYF.

This clone was found a few times. The chain uses TRBV7-2 and TRBJ1-5, with D maybe TRBD1 (6 bases). CDR3 length: 15 amino acids. V was shortened by 3 bases and J by 1 base, with 10 bases between the two germline ends. Looked up from germline, CDR1 is SGHTA and CDR2 is FQGNSA. Written as DNA, the CDR3 is TGTGCCAGCAGCTTGGACAGCCGGAGCAATCAGCCCCAGCATTTT. It is translated as CASSLDSRSNQPQHF.

The chain links TRBV16 to TRBJ1-5; 8 nucleotides line up with TRBD1. V lost 6 bases to trimming and J lost 6 bases; unmatched junction nucleotides: 1. CDR3 length: 12 residues. Germline V gene data show CDR1 as KGHSY and CDR2 as FQNENV. The chain's CDR3 is CASSTGGQPQHF. CDR3 sequence (DNA): TGTGCCAGCAGTACAGGGGGTCAGCCCCAGCATTTT.

J is TRBJ1-5 and V is TRBV7-9; maybe TRBD1 (5 bases). The V end was cut by 3 bases, the J end by 5 bases, with 17 bases between. This CDR3 has 16 amino acids. The germline CDR1 and CDR2 sequences are SEHNR and FQNEAQ (reference sequence). The CDR3 protein is CASSFIPFRGDQPQHF. The CDR3 bases are TGTGCCAGCAGCTTCATTCCATTCCGGGGGGATCAGCCCCAGCATTTT.

This chain links TRBV5-1 with TRBJ1-4, with no clear D. Germline V gene lookup returns CDR1 SGHRS and CDR2 YFSETQ. V shed 4 bases and J shed 7 bases, with 20 bases lying between them. This CDR3 spans 16 amino acids. The CDR3 DNA follows: TGCGCCAGCAGCCCGCCGTCGGGAGTAACGGGTGAAAAACTGTTTTTT. Amino acids: CASSPPSGVTGEKLFF.

This clone was seen only a few times. The V gene is TRBV30, the J gene TRBJ2-3; 12 bases match TRBD1. Germline lookup yields CDR1 GTSNPN and CDR2 SVGIG (reference sequence). Trimming cost V 7 bases and J 7 bases; bases outside gene matches: 6. The CDR3 consists of 13 residues. The CDR3 spells CASGTGGGNTQYF. The CDR3 DNA reads as TGTGCCTCAGGGACAGGGGGCGGAAATACGCAGTATTTT.

This clone was seen just once. This chain joins TRBV15 and TRBJ2-5; the match to TRBD2 covers 13 bases. This CDR3 has 16 residues. CDR1 is LNHNV, CDR2 YYDKDF, per germline (reference sequence). V lost 5 bases, J lost 1 base, and 4 bases stayed unmatched. The CDR3 nucleotides read TGTGCCACCAGCTTCCGACTAGCGGGGGGCCAAGAGACCCAGTACTTC. Amino acid sequence: CATSFRLAGGQETQYF. The whole variable domain, remainder taken from reference TRBV15 and TRBJ2-5, is DAMVIQNPRYQVTQFGKPVTLSCSQTLNHNVMYWYQQKSSQAPKLLFHYYDKDFNNEADTPDNFQSRRPNTSFCFLDIRSPGLGDTAMYLCATSFRLAGGQETQYFGPGTRLLVL.

Here the CDR3 reads CASSFYSDSAKNIQYF. CDR3 DNA sequence: TGCGCCAGCAGCTTCTATAGTGATTCAGCCAAAAACATTCAGTACTTC. The chain employs TRBV5-1 and TRBJ2-4; D unclear. The germline CDR1 and CDR2 sequences are SGHRS and YFSETQ. V was pared by 2 bases and J by 0 bases, with 12 bases between. The CDR3 spans 16 residues. The variable domain in full, completed from reference TRBV5-1 and TRBJ2-4, reads KAGVTQTPRYLIKTRGQQVTLSCSPISGHRSVSWYQQTPGQGLQFLFEYFSETQRNKGNFPGRFSGRQFSNSRSEMNVSTLELGDSALYLCASSFYSDSAKNIQYFGAGTRLSVL.